Listed below are T cell receptor beta chains from one sample, sequenced in a study of early T cells in non-severe SARS-CoV-2 infection. TCRdb called the 5' RACE reads again in MiXCR, with one record for every CDR3 protein. The sample has tens of thousands of distinct CDR3 sequences; 13% to 15% are singletons. The material sequenced was whole blood, taken at baseline. The receptors shown here come from an adult who was a healthcare worker with PCR-confirmed SARS-CoV-2 infection or an uninfected control (not recorded which). The CDR3 runs from the conserved cysteine through the conserved F or W. The D gene is left open where the match is weak. Only some rows state a clone size, as once, few, many or a class for expanded clones.

j_gene	v_gene	d_gene	abundance	CDR3nt	CDR3aa
TRBJ1-1	TRBV5-6	-	few	TGTGCCAGCAGCTTGGCGACAGCTCTTCTGAACACTGAAGCTTTCTTT	CASSLATALLNTEAFF
TRBJ2-3	TRBV7-8	TRBD2	-	TGTGCCAGCAGCGAGAGACTAGCCGCTAGCACAGATACGCAGTATTTT	CASSERLAASTDTQYF
TRBJ2-7	TRBV3-1	-	few	TGTGCCAGCAGCCAAGTTGAGGAGCAGTACTTC	CASSQVEEQYF
TRBJ2-6	TRBV12-3/TRBV12-4	-	-	TGTGCCAGCAGTTTCTCCAGGGCCAACGTCCTGACTTTC	CASSFSRANVLTF
TRBJ2-3	TRBV12-3/TRBV12-4	-	many	TGTGCCAGCAGTTTCGTGACGTCCACAGATACGCAGTATTTT	CASSFVTSTDTQYF
TRBJ2-1	TRBV5-4	TRBD2	-	TGTGCCAGCAGCTTGGTAGCGGGAGATGAGCAGCTCTTC	CASSLVAGDEQLF
TRBJ2-1	TRBV2	TRBD2	many	TGTGCCAGCAGAGATTCGGGACTAGCGGCGAATGAGCAGTTCTTC	CASRDSGLAANEQFF
TRBJ1-6	TRBV27	TRBD1	-	TGTGCCAGCAGAGCGGGACAGCTTTATAATTCACCCCTCCACTTT	CASRAGQLYNSPLHF
TRBJ2-7	TRBV5-1	TRBD1	-	TGCGCCAGCAGCTTAATACAGGGGGCGACGTACGAGCAGTACTTC	CASSLIQGATYEQYF
TRBJ2-2	TRBV7-3	-	few	TGTGCCAGCAGCTTGTCGGACATACCCACCGGGGAGCTGTTTTTT	CASSLSDIPTGELFF
TRBJ2-1	TRBV2	TRBD2	many	TGTGCCAGCATGTATAGCGGGAGGACGGAGTTCTTC	CASMYSGRTEFF
TRBJ2-5	TRBV7-9	-	-	TGTGCCAGCAGCTTAGAAGGCGGGGAGACCCAGTACTTC	CASSLEGGETQYF
TRBJ2-7	TRBV9	TRBD2	many	TGTGCCAGCAGCACAGCGGGAGGGCCGAGAGAGCAGTACTTC	CASSTAGGPREQYF
TRBJ1-5	TRBV11-2	-	-	TGTGCCAGCAGCTTAGGGCAGGATGCAGGGCCCCAGCATTTT	CASSLGQDAGPQHF
TRBJ2-1	TRBV6-4	-	few	TGTGCCAGCAGTGACTCGAGAGGCTCCTACAATGAGCAGTTCTTC	CASSDSRGSYNEQFF
TRBJ1-2	TRBV28	-	-	TGTGCCAGCAGCCCAGACAGAACCTTCTATGGCTACACCTTC	CASSPDRTFYGYTF
TRBJ1-2	TRBV7-9	-	many	TGTGCCAGCAGCGCAAACAGGCGAGGGCTCTATGGCTACACCTTC	CASSANRRGLYGYTF
TRBJ1-5	TRBV19	-	few	TGTGCCAGTAGTATTTTGGGAGAGCCTCAGCCCCAGCATTTT	CASSILGEPQPQHF
TRBJ2-4	TRBV19	-	many	TGTGCCAGTAGGGGCCTACTACAGGAAGGCAAAAACATTCAGTACTTC	CASRGLLQEGKNIQYF
TRBJ2-3	TRBV11-1	-	-	TGTGCCAGCAGCTTCTCGTTAGCCGAGGATACGCAGTATTTT	CASSFSLAEDTQYF
TRBJ1-1	TRBV29-1	-	many	TGCAGCGCCCGCCCTGGTAACACTGAAGCTTTCTTT	CSARPGNTEAFF
TRBJ2-1	TRBV18	-	-	TGTGCCAGCTCACCCGGGCAGGGGGGTCTCAATGAGCAGTTCTTC	CASSPGQGGLNEQFF
TRBJ2-2	TRBV7-9	TRBD2	-	TGTGCCAGCAGCGGGGGACTAGCGCTTAACACCGGGGAGCTGTTTTTT	CASSGGLALNTGELFF
TRBJ2-7	TRBV12-3/TRBV12-4	-	-	TGTGCCAGCAGTTTCTCCCCTAGCAGCCAATACGAGCAGTACTTC	CASSFSPSSQYEQYF
TRBJ1-5	TRBV5-1	TRBD1	few	TGCGCCAGCAGCCTCGAACAGGGGGCTAAGCCCCAGCATTTT	CASSLEQGAKPQHF
TRBJ2-4	TRBV20-1	-	few	TGCAGTACCCCAGACCACTACCTGTTACAAAACATTCAGTACTTC	CSTPDHYLLQNIQYF
TRBJ2-5	TRBV11-2	-	few	TGTGCCAGCAGCGCACTTCAGGGGTCAATAGAGACCCAGTACTTC	CASSALQGSIETQYF
TRBJ1-1	TRBV7-3	-	many	TGTGCCAGCAGTACAGGGAACACTGAAGCTTTCTTT	CASSTGNTEAFF
TRBJ1-1	TRBV21-1	-	-	TGTGTCAGCAGCACGTGGGAGAACTTAGACACTGAAGCTTTCTTT	CVSSTWENLDTEAFF
TRBJ1-2	TRBV6-6	-	few	TGTGCCAGCAGGCCACAGGGCTCCCTTGGCTACACCTTC	CASRPQGSLGYTF
TRBJ1-2	TRBV3-1	-	-	TGTGCCAGCAGCCTGGGACACACCTATGGCTACACCTTC	CASSLGHTYGYTF
TRBJ2-1	TRBV20-1	-	few	TGCAGTGCTAGCGACAGAGCCGGGAATGAGCAGTTCTTC	CSASDRAGNEQFF
TRBJ2-7	TRBV28	-	few	TGTGCCAGCAGTCTTACCTACTACGAGCAGTACTTC	CASSLTYYEQYF
TRBJ2-1	TRBV6-2/TRBV6-3	TRBD2	many	TGTGCCAGCAGTTACAGCGGGAGAGACTACAATGAGCAGTTCTTC	CASSYSGRDYNEQFF
TRBJ1-5	TRBV21-1	-	-	TGTGCCAGCAGCAAAGGGGCTTGGGGGCGGAGCAATCAGCCCCAGCATTTT	CASSKGAWGRSNQPQHF
TRBJ2-5	TRBV20-1	-	-	TGCAGTGCCCAGAGGCAAGAGACCCAGTACTTC	CSAQRQETQYF
TRBJ2-4	TRBV5-5	-	few	TGTGCCAGCAGATCGACAGGATTAGCCAAAAACATTCAGTACTTC	CASRSTGLAKNIQYF
TRBJ2-5	TRBV10-2	TRBD2	many	TGCGCCAGCACGACTAGCGTCCAAGAGACCCAGTACTTC	CASTTSVQETQYF
TRBJ2-3	TRBV29-1	TRBD2	many	TGCAGCGTCGAAACTAGCGGGAGAGACGGAGATACGCAGTATTTT	CSVETSGRDGDTQYF
TRBJ2-1	TRBV30	-	-	TGTGCCTGGACGAACCGAAGGGAGGCCTACAATGAGCAGTTCTTC	CAWTNRREAYNEQFF
TRBJ2-7	TRBV7-8	TRBD1	few	TGTGCCAGCAGCTTAAATCCAGGGGGCCATTCCGAGCAGTACTTC	CASSLNPGGHSEQYF
TRBJ1-6	TRBV3-1	-	few	TGTGCCAGCAGCCAAGCGGTTGCGGATTCACCCCTCCACTTT	CASSQAVADSPLHF
TRBJ2-3	TRBV3-1	TRBD2	-	TGTGCCAGCAGTCCTTCTAATAGCGGGGGCACAGATACGCAGTATTTT	CASSPSNSGGTDTQYF
TRBJ2-3	TRBV30	TRBD2	many	TGTGCCTGGAGTGTACTACTAGCGGGAGGGCCAGATACGCAGTATTTT	CAWSVLLAGGPDTQYF
TRBJ2-2	TRBV9	-	few	TGTGCCAGCAGCGTGGGGTCCGGGGAGCTGTTTTTT	CASSVGSGELFF
TRBJ2-2	TRBV6-4	-	few	TGTGCCAGCAGTGAAGGGGGTGGGGACACCGGGGAGCTGTTTTTT	CASSEGGGDTGELFF
TRBJ1-1	TRBV18	-	-	TGTGCCAGCTCACCACCGGGGGACCGTGGCACTGAAGCTTTCTTT	CASSPPGDRGTEAFF
TRBJ2-2	TRBV21-1	-	many	TGTGCCAGCAGCCAATACGGGGAGCTGTTTTTT	CASSQYGELFF
TRBJ2-1	TRBV10-2	-	few	TGCGCCAGCAGTGCTCATCTAGCCCTCAAGTTCTTC	CASSAHLALKFF
TRBJ1-4	TRBV12-3/TRBV12-4	-	-	TGTGCCAGCACCCCTCGGAGGGACGGTGAAAAACTGTTTTTT	CASTPRRDGEKLFF
TRBJ1-2	TRBV9	TRBD1	medium-sized	TGTGCCAGCAGCTTGACAGGGGACTATGGCTACACCTTC	CASSLTGDYGYTF
TRBJ1-1	TRBV7-2	-	few	TGTGCCAGCAGCGTCGGGACCCCCAACACTGAAGCTTTCTTT	CASSVGTPNTEAFF
TRBJ2-3	TRBV5-5	-	-	TGTGCCAGCAGCTTGGGAGGGGCGTTTGATACGCAGTATTTT	CASSLGGAFDTQYF
TRBJ1-4	TRBV7-2	TRBD1	-	TGTGCCAGCAGCTTGGGGACAGGGCAGAATGAAAAACTGTTTTTT	CASSLGTGQNEKLFF
TRBJ2-1	TRBV7-3	TRBD2	few	TGTGCCAGCAGCTCCATCGGGACTAGGGATTACAATGAGCAGTTCTTC	CASSSIGTRDYNEQFF
TRBJ2-1	TRBV20-1	TRBD2	-	TGCAGTGCTAGAGCTAGCGGACCGACGGGGCAGTTCTTC	CSARASGPTGQFF
TRBJ2-5	TRBV5-1	-	many	TGCGCCAGCAGCTTCAGTACTGGTGTGGAGACCCAGTACTTC	CASSFSTGVETQYF
TRBJ2-3	TRBV6-2/TRBV6-3	-	-	TGTGCCAGCAGTTACCGCCGAGAAGCAGATACGCAGTATTTT	CASSYRREADTQYF
TRBJ2-7	TRBV20-1	-	few	TGCAGTGCTAGACCGACAGGTCCTCTCGACGAGCAGTACTTC	CSARPTGPLDEQYF